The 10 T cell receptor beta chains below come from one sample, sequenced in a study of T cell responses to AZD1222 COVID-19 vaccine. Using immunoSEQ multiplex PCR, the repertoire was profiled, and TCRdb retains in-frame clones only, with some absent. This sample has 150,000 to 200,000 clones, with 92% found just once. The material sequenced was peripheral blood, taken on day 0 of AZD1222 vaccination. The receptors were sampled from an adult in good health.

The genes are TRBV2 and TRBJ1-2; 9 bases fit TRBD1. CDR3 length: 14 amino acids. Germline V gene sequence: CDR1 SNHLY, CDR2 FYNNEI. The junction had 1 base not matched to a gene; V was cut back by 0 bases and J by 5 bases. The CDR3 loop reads CASSEAGTGYGYTF. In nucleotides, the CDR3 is TGTGCCAGCAGTGAAGCGGGGACAGGGTATGGCTACACCTTC.

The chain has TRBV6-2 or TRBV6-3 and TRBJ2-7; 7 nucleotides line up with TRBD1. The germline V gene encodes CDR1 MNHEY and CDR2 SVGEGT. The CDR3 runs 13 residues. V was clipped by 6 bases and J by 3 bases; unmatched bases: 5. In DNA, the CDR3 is TGTGCCAGCAGCTGGGACAGAAACTACGAGCAGTACTTC. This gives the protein CASSWDRNYEQYF.

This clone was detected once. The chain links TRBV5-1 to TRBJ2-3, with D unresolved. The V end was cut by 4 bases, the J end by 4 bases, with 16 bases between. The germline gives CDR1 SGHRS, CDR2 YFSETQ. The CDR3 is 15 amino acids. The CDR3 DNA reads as TGCGCCAGCAGCCTGGGAATTCAGGCTGCAGATACGCAGTATTTT. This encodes CASSLGIQAADTQYF.

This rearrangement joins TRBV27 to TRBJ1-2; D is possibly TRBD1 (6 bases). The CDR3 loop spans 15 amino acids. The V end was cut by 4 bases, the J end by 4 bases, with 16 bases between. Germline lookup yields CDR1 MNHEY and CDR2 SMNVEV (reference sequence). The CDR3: CASSSAFGGGYGYTF. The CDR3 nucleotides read TGTGCCAGCAGTTCTGCCTTCGGGGGCGGCTATGGCTACACCTTC.

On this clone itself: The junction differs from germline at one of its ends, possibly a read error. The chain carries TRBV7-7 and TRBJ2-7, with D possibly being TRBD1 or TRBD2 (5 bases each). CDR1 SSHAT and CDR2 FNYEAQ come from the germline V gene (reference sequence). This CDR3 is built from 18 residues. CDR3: CASSQYYYRDRRNYEQYF. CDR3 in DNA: TGTGCTAGCAGCCAATACTATTACCGGGACCGACGTAACTACGAGCAGTACTTC.

The CDR3 reads CASRATGGGTEAFF. DNA of the CDR3: TGTGCCAGCAGGGCGACAGGGGGCGGCACTGAAGCTTTCTTT. V is TRBV7-9 and J is TRBJ1-1; 10 bases are shared with TRBD1. V was pared by 6 bases and J by 4 bases, with 5 bases of the junction left unmatched. Per the germline V gene, CDR1 is SEHNR and CDR2 is FQNEAQ (reference sequence). CDR3 size: 14 residues.

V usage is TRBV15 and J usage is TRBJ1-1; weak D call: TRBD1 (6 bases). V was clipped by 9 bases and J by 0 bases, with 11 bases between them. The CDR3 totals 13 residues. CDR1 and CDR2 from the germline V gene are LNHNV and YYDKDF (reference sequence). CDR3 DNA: TGTGCCACGGGTACAGGGATGAACACTGAAGCTTTCTTT. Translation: CATGTGMNTEAFF.

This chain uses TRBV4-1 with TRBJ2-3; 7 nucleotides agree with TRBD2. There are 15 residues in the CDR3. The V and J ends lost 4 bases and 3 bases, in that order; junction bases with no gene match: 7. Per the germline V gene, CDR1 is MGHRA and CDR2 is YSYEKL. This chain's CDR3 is CASSPLDGRTDTQYF. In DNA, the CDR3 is TGCGCCAGCAGCCCCCTCGACGGGAGGACAGATACGCAGTATTTT.

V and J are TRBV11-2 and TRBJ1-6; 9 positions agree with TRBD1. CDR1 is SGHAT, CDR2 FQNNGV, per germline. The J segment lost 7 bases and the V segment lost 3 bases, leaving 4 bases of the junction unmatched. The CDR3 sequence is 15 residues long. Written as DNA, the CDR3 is TGTGCCAGCAGCTTCGGGACAGGGAGGAATTCACCCCTCCACTTT. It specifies CASSFGTGRNSPLHF.

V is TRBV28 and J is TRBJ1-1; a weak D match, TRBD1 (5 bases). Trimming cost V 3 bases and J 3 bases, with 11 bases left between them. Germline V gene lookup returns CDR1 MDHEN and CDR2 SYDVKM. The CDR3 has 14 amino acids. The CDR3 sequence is CASSFGGEDTEAFF. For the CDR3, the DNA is TGTGCCAGCAGTTTTGGGGGGGAGGACACTGAAGCTTTCTTT.